This entry lists 16 T cell receptor beta chains sequenced from one sample in a study of cytomegalovirus exposure and HLA in healthy donors. The PCR made use of 60 Vbeta and 13 Jbeta primers. The protocol was immunoSEQ multiplex PCR, while the TCRdb copy is restricted to in-frame clones and leaves out a portion. Here the sample table reports roughly 200,000 clones. Sequenced sample: PBMCs. These receptors all come from a man between 25 and 39 years old in good health and CMV-seronegative.

The J gene is TRBJ2-7, the V gene TRBV10-1; 7 nucleotides line up with TRBD2. The ends lost 0 bases at V and 4 bases at J; junction bases unmatched: 9. CDR3 length: 16 amino acids. The V gene's germline CDR1 is WNHNN and CDR2 SYGVQD (reference sequence). The CDR3 loop is CASSESSLGRGYEQYF. CDR3 bases: TGCGCCAGCAGTGAGTCTTCACTTGGGAGGGGATACGAGCAGTACTTC.

This chain joins TRBV5-3 and TRBJ2-1, with 10 bases matching TRBD2. TRBV5-3 is an open reading frame whose function is uncertain. V lost 3 bases and J lost 7; bases outside the gene matches: 13. CDR3 size: 17 residues. The chain's CDR3 is CARSWDRIAGGPNEQFF. For the CDR3, the DNA is TGTGCCAGAAGCTGGGACCGGATAGCGGGGGGCCCTAATGAGCAGTTCTTC.

V is TRBV11-3 and J is TRBJ1-6; D remains unclear. The CDR3 sequence is 13 residues long. V lost 5 bases and J 4 bases, leaving 6 bases between the germline ends. Germline V gene sequence: CDR1 SGHNT, CDR2 YENEEA. The CDR3 here is CASSDKYNSPLHF. The CDR3 nucleotides are TGTGCCAGCAGCGACAAGTATAATTCACCCCTCCACTTT.

This chain uses TRBV7-2 with TRBJ1-2; D is perhaps TRBD1 (6 bases). Looked up from germline, CDR1 is SGHTA and CDR2 is FQGNSA. The CDR3 covers 13 residues. The ends were cut back, 5 bases at V and 8 bases at J, with 15 bases in the middle. Here the CDR3 DNA reads TGTGCCAGCAGCCCCCCAGGGGTCGAGGGCTACACCTTC. The encoded protein is CASSPPGVEGYTF.

CDR3 nucleotide sequence: TGTGCCTGGAGCACGGGACAGAAGTATGGCTACACCTTC. As protein: CAWSTGQKYGYTF. The J gene is TRBJ1-2, the V gene TRBV30; 7 nucleotides align to TRBD1. V shed 3 bases, J shed 5 bases, and the junction held 6 bases outside the gene matches. The CDR3 has 13 residues. Germline V CDR1 and CDR2: GTSNPN, SVGIG (reference sequence).

The chain combines TRBV7-9 with TRBJ1-1; TRBD1 matches at 7 bases. V trimming: 5 bases; J trimming: 3 bases; junction bases outside the gene matches: 6. The CDR3 contains 14 residues. Germline loops: CDR1 SEHNR, CDR2 FQNEAQ (reference sequence). Here the CDR3 reads CASSNHRGDTEAFF. CDR3 nucleotides: TGTGCCAGCAGCAACCACAGGGGTGACACTGAAGCTTTCTTT.

The rearrangement links TRBV7-2 to TRBJ1-5; no definite D call. The CDR3 covers 15 residues. From germline, CDR1 is SGHTA and CDR2 FQGNSA. Deletions cut 8 bases from V and 2 bases from J, with 16 bases between. The CDR3 loop reads CASLEEGGRNQPQHF. In DNA, the CDR3 is TGTGCCAGCCTCGAGGAAGGAGGGCGCAATCAGCCCCAGCATTTT.

The rearrangement uses TRBV30 and TRBJ2-7; D might be TRBD2 (6 bases). CDR1 and CDR2 from the germline V gene are GTSNPN and SVGIG (reference sequence). This CDR3 contains 15 residues. Trimming took off 0 bases at V and 3 bases at J, with 15 bases between the two ends. The CDR3 DNA reads as TGTGCCTGGAGTGTAGGGAGGCCAGGTCTCTACGAGCAGTACTTC. Its protein is CAWSVGRPGLYEQYF.

V is TRBV28 and J is TRBJ2-1; 9 bases map to TRBD1. Unmatched junction bases numbered 15, after V lost 5 bases and J lost 1 base. The CDR3 covers 19 residues. In germline, CDR1 is MDHEN, CDR2 SYDVKM. The CDR3 region is CASSGQGQNRERSYNEQFF. As DNA, the CDR3 is TGTGCCAGCAGTGGACAGGGGCAGAACAGAGAAAGATCCTACAATGAGCAGTTCTTC.

The CDR3 spells CASSSRLAGDSDTQYF. DNA for the CDR3: TGTGCCAGCAGCTCCAGACTAGCGGGAGACTCAGATACGCAGTATTTT. The chain recombines TRBV11-2 with TRBJ2-3; 12 bases fit TRBD2. The junction had 6 bases not matched to a gene; V was cut back by 4 bases and J by 4 bases. Looked up from germline, CDR1 is SGHAT and CDR2 is FQNNGV. This CDR3 comprises 16 residues.

The chain joins TRBV7-6 to TRBJ2-7; 8 bases match TRBD2. The CDR3 is 20 residues long. Germline CDR1 and CDR2: SGHVS and FNYEAQ. The ends lost 2 bases at V and 0 bases at J; junction bases unmatched: 18. CDR3: CASSLFSPSGSPQSSYEQYF. CDR3 coding DNA: TGTGCCAGCAGCTTATTTTCTCCCAGCGGGAGCCCCCAAAGCTCCTACGAGCAGTACTTC.

The chain couples TRBV6-6 to TRBJ2-7; 9 bases are a match to TRBD1. The CDR3 contains 14 residues. Germline loops: CDR1 MNHNY, CDR2 SVGAGI (reference sequence). V was pared by 6 bases and J by 3 bases, with 6 bases of the junction left unmatched. The CDR3 bases are TGTGCCAGCAGCCCTACAGGGGGCGGCTACGAGCAGTACTTC. This translates into CASSPTGGGYEQYF.

The CDR3 DNA reads as TGTGCCAGCAGCCCTCAGAACACAGATACGCAGTATTTT. As protein: CASSPQNTDTQYF. V is TRBV7-9 and J is TRBJ2-3; D is uncertain. CDR3 length: 13 amino acids. CDR1 is SEHNR and CDR2 is FQNEAQ in the germline V gene (reference sequence). The V and J ends lost 5 bases and 2 bases respectively, with 8 bases between them.

The CDR3 DNA reads TGTGCCAGCAGTTACTCGAGGGGGCATGGCTATGGCTACACCTTC. This translates into CASSYSRGHGYGYTF. The genes are TRBV6-5 and TRBJ1-2; 7 bases fit TRBD1. This CDR3 spans 15 amino acids. Germline V gene data show CDR1 as MNHEY and CDR2 as SVGAGI. V shed 0 bases, J shed 4 bases, and the junction held 5 bases outside the gene matches.

The genes are TRBV10-3 and TRBJ2-7; no firm D call. Per the germline V gene, CDR1 is ENHRY and CDR2 is SYGVKD. V gave up 6 bases and J gave up 7 bases, with 22 bases separating them. The CDR3 runs to 15 residues. The CDR3 spells CAISSTGSQSGEQYF. The CDR3 DNA sequence: TGTGCCATCAGCAGTACCGGGTCCCAAAGTGGGGAGCAGTACTTC.

The rearrangement uses TRBV7-9 and TRBJ2-2; D remains unclear. V lost 3 bases to trimming and J lost 1 base, with 6 bases between them. The CDR3 loop spans 14 amino acids. CDR1 is SEHNR, CDR2 FQNEAQ, per germline (reference sequence). DNA for the CDR3: TGTGCCAGCAGCTTCGCAGAGAACACCGGGGAGCTGTTTTTT. Its translation is CASSFAENTGELFF.